The clone carrying this TCR beta chain turned up a few times. The data derive from a study of memory CD4+ T cells and cytomegalovirus serostatus. Measured with immunoSEQ multiplex PCR; TCRdb has only the in-frame clones, and not every one. The sample yields about 59,000 clones, roughly 81% seen once. The sort gate was single viable CD3+CD4+CD8-CD45RO+ cells for memory CD4+ T cells. This CDR3 spans 16 amino acids. V lost 5 bases, J lost 7 bases, and 14 bases stayed unmatched. CDR1 and CDR2 (germline): SGHTA, FQGNSA. The receptor was isolated from an adult in good health and CMV-seronegative. The chain links TRBV7-2 to TRBJ2-7, with 10 positions matching TRBD2. The sequencing sample was made of memory CD4+ T cells from blood. The CDR3 is CASSLSPAGGGSEQYF. The CDR3 DNA reads as TGTGCCAGCAGCCTCAGTCCAGCGGGAGGGGGAAGTGAGCAGTACTTC.